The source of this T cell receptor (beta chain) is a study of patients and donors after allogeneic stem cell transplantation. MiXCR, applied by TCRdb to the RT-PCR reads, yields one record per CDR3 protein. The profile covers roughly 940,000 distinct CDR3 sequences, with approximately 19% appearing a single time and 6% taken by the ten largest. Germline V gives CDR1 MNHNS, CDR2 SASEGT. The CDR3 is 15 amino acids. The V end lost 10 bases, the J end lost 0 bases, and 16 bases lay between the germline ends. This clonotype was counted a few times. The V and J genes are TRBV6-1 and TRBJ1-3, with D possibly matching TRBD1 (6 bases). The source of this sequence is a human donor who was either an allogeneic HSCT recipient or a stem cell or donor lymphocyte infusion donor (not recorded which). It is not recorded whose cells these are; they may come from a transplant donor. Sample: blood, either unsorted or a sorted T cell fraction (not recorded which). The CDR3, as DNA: TGTGCCACTAAGAACACAGGGTCCTCTGGAAACACCATATATTTT. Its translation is CATKNTGSSGNTIYF.